The TCR beta chain under discussion was sequenced for a study of early T cells in non-severe SARS-CoV-2 infection (dated by TCRdb to the early 2020s). At the level of the whole study: Bulk RNA from unsorted whole blood was used for TCR sequencing, so alpha and beta chains could not be paired.

A case-control design nested within a healthcare worker cohort in London, UK, was used, with weekly nasopharyngeal swab PCR tests and blood sampling performed. Healthcare workers were recruited between 23 and 31 March 2020, during the week of the UK lockdown, and were followed weekly for up to 16 weeks. Broad study findings and their caveats: VDJdb matching was skewed toward anti-spike CD8 responses, so virus-specific expansions were likely underestimated and private and CD4 specificities were missed.

In the case of this clonotype: No antigen is known for it. Base quality data are lacking; no much larger clone is found one base away.

Library prep was done by 5' RACE. Instrument on record: NextSeq 500. Unique molecular identifiers were attached to individual cDNA molecules in the TCR library protocol so that sequencing error and PCR bias could be corrected. Both TCR alpha and beta chains were sequenced, and tight co-correlation was observed between alpha and beta sequence abundances in each sample. Per the authors' processing: V gene, J gene and CDR3 annotation of TCR sequences was performed with Decombinator V4. Expanded TCRs were defined as changing significantly between any two time points under a Poisson model with p below 0.0001. TCR abundances were normalised to the total number of TCRs sequenced in each sample and reported as counts per million. MAIT TCRs were defined by TRAV1-2 paired with TRAJ12, TRAJ20 or TRAJ33, and iNKT TCRs by TRAV10 paired with TRAJ18. A search of VDJdb, accessed on 1 November 2021, was run for TCRs annotated to CMV, EBV and SARS-CoV-2, with TCRs annotated for multiple antigens excluded. TCRdb took the public reads, trimmed them with fastp at Q25, ran MiXCR for clone calling and kept in-frame beta chains. Merged by CDR3 protein, the rows form single entries marked with the most common genes and DNA. In this record, the V and J calls reflect TCRdb's handling and not the investigators' own analysis. The sample profile shows about 60,000 distinct CDR3 sequences; 10% to 15% of them were found once. The top ten constitute more than 3.5% of the sample.

Spanning cysteine to phenylalanine, the CDR3 consists of 11 amino acids. CDR3 DNA is the only sequence kept; it has 33 bases, read in frame from the first base. V is pared back by 1 base and J by 11 bases, with 11 bases lying between the germline termini. For CDR1 and CDR2, the germline V gene (reference sequence) lists DFQATT and SNEGSKA. The TCR comes from an adult who was a healthcare worker with PCR-confirmed SARS-CoV-2 infection or an uninfected control (not recorded which). This chain is built from TRBV20-1 and TRBJ1-1; TRBD1 is a weak D gene call, 5 bases matching. Sequencing input: whole blood. The CDR3 reads CSARAGQSAFF. In nucleotides, the sequence is TGCAGTGCTAGAGCGGGGCAGTCCGCTTTCTTT.